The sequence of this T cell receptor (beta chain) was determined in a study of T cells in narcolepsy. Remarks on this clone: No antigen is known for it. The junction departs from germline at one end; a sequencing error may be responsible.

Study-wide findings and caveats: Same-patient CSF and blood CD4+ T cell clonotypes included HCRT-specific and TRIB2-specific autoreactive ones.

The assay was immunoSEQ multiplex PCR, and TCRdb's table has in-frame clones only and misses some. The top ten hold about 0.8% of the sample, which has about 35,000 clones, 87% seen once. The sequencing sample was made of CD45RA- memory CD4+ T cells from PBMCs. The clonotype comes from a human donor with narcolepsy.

The CDR3 reads CAGSYIPGLAGNTGELFF. As DNA, the CDR3 is TGTGCCGGCAGCTACATACCGGGACTAGCGGGAAACACCGGGGAGCTGTTTTTT. The gene calls are TRBV7-3 and TRBJ2-2, with 13 bases identical to TRBD2. The CDR3 is made up of 18 amino acids. The V gene's germline CDR1 is SGHTA and CDR2 FQGTGA. Full variable domain (outside the CDR3, taken from reference TRBV7-3 and TRBJ2-2): GAGVSQTPSNKVTEKGKYVELRCDPISGHTALYWYRQSLGQGPEFLIYFQGTGAADDSGLPNDRFFAVRPEGSVSTLKIQRTERGDSAVYLCAGSYIPGLAGNTGELFFGEGSRLTVL.